This note documents a single TCR beta chain sequence. Its antigen has not been determined. Within one base of it there is no much larger clone, and no base qualities were kept. Library preparation used the immunoSEQ multiplex PCR assay. TCRdb re-hosts the immuneACCESS table, in-frame sequences only. Its copies lack some clones; in the studies checked, an unresolved V gene accounts for under half of them, and the cause for the rest is not known. The sample table lists about 100,000 clones, roughly 94% of them with a count of one. Roughly 0.24% of the sample is held by the ten biggest clonotypes. The data are from a study of technical replicates of blood from a handful of donors (TCRdb year 2017). The V end gives up 2 bases and the J end 7 bases, leaving 12 bases in the junction not matched to a gene. In the germline V gene (reference sequence), CDR1 corresponds to MNHEY and CDR2 to SMNVEV. Its CDR3 holds 17 amino acids, cysteine through phenylalanine. The CDR3 DNA has 51 bases and is translated from base 1.

Sequenced: T cells isolated from PBMCs. This clonotype originated in a human donor in good health. The rearrangement combines TRBV27 with TRBJ2-7, and 12 bases in between align with TRBD2. The CDR3 has the sequence CASSLPPSGGVGTEQYF. At the DNA level, the sequence is TGTGCCAGCAGTTTACCGCCTAGCGGGGGGGTGGGAACGGAGCAGTACTTC.